Sequencing of this TCR beta chain was carried out in a study of OX40 agonist ivuxolimab in advanced cancers. The data were produced by immunoSEQ multiplex PCR, yet TCRdb's version contains in-frame clones alone and is incomplete. The table shows more than 65,000 clones, with approximately 91% occurring only once. V was shortened by 5 bases and J by 3 bases, with 16 bases between the two germline ends. The germline CDR1 and CDR2 sequences are SGHTA and FQGTGA. CDR3 length: 15 residues. Specimen: CD4+ or CD8+ T cells sorted from blood, collected in a trial of the OX40 agonist ivuxolimab. The sequence came from an adult with an advanced solid tumor such as melanoma, head and neck, liver or kidney cancer. The rearrangement joins TRBV7-3 to TRBJ1-1; D gene ambiguous. CDR3 residues: CASSPYHGVDTEAFF. CDR3 DNA sequence: TGTGCCAGCAGCCCGTACCATGGGGTGGACACTGAAGCTTTCTTT.